This passage covers 23 T cell receptor beta chains from one sample sequenced in a study of regulatory T cells in long-lasting Graves disease. Stated time point: persistent/refractory GD, antithyroid drugs over 5 years with positive TRAb. There was RNA extracted from PBMCs, and the TCR library was made from it. Construction of TCR beta libraries relied on iRepertoire HTBI primers and on Arm-PCR targeting CDR3 regions. TCRdb re-called the multiplex PCR reads with MiXCR, one entry per CDR3 protein. This table has a few hundred thousand distinct CDR3 sequences, under 25% appearing once. This sample comprised peripheral blood mononuclear cells (PBMCs), obtained when the disease was refractory, from a patient treated with antithyroid drugs. The receptors originated from a female donor with Graves disease.

There are many counts of this clonotype. The chain couples TRBV28 to TRBJ1-2, with D perhaps matching TRBD1 (6 bases). Trimming pared 8 bases from V and 5 bases from J, leaving 18 bases between. The CDR3 loop spans 14 amino acids. The germline CDR1 and CDR2 sequences are MDHEN and SYDVKM. CDR3 in amino acids: CASYVTGGEYGYTF. DNA for the CDR3: TGTGCCAGCTATGTAACGGGGGGCGAATATGGCTACACCTTC.

Ten or more counts support this clonotype. The CDR3 region has the DNA TGTGCCACCTACGGGGGAGGTGGCTACACCTTC. This gives the protein CATYGGGGYTF. The genes are TRBV28 and TRBJ1-2, with a tentative D call TRBD1 (5 bases). V lost 10 bases to trimming and J lost 7 bases, with 13 bases between them. This CDR3 region has 11 residues. Germline lookup yields CDR1 MDHEN and CDR2 SYDVKM.

A note on this clonotype: A much larger clone differs by one base, so this may be a read error. The chain employs TRBV7-8 and TRBJ1-1; TRBD1 is a possible D gene (5 bases). Germline loops: CDR1 SGHVS, CDR2 FQNEAQ. The CDR3 extends over 12 amino acids. CDR3 coding DNA: TGTGCCAGCAGCTTAGTGGGACCTCGAGCTTCCTTT. This encodes CASSLVGPRASF.

This clonotype was picked up many times. V and J are TRBV15 and TRBJ1-2; D uncertain. The CDR3 covers 15 residues. Looked up from germline, CDR1 is LNHNV and CDR2 is YYDKDF (reference sequence). Trimming shortened V by 0 bases and J by 3 bases, and 11 bases separated the two germline ends. The CDR3 DNA reads as TGTGCCACCAGCAGAGATCTCATACCATACTATGGCTACACCTTC. This translates into CATSRDLIPYYGYTF.

The CDR3 reads CASSYTGQFIVSPQHF. As DNA, the CDR3 is TGTGCCAGCAGCTATACAGGCCAGTTTATAGTTTCGCCCCAGCATTTT. V gene TRBV7-2 combines with J gene TRBJ1-5, with a tentative D call TRBD1 (5 bases). The CDR3 loop spans 16 amino acids. Between the trimmed V and J ends, which lost 4 bases and 9 bases, there was a span of 22 bases. Looked up from germline, CDR1 is SGHTA and CDR2 is FQGNSA.

This clonotype was counted many times. This sequence joins TRBV24-1 and TRBJ2-7; 10 positions agree with TRBD1. The length of the CDR3 is 13 residues. Germline CDR1 reads KGHDR; CDR2 reads SFDVKD. The J segment lost 3 bases and the V segment lost 11 bases, leaving 6 bases of the junction unmatched. CDR3 bases: TGTGCCAGGACAGGGGGGGACCTCTACGAGCAGTACTTC. Translating it yields CARTGGDLYEQYF.

This clonotype was detected ten times or more. The chain couples TRBV6-1 to TRBJ2-7; tentatively, D is TRBD2 (8 bases). V was cut by 9 bases and J by 2 bases, with 17 bases left in between. The CDR3 runs 14 residues. From germline, CDR1 is MNHNS and CDR2 SASEGT. The CDR3 is CARTGGDRAYEQYF. CDR3 sequence (DNA): TGTGCCAGGACGGGGGGGGACAGAGCCTACGAGCAGTACTTC.

This clonotype appeared many times. The J gene is TRBJ1-2, the V gene TRBV19; a weak D match, TRBD1 (5 bases). Trimming shortened V by 3 bases and J by 3 bases, and 11 bases separated the two germline ends. CDR3 size: 14 residues. From germline, CDR1 is LNHDA and CDR2 SQIVND (reference sequence). This chain's CDR3 is CASSILGRDYGYTF. Here the CDR3 DNA reads TGTGCCAGTAGTATCTTAGGCAGGGACTATGGCTACACCTTC.

This chain joins TRBV3-1 and TRBJ1-2; a possible D gene is TRBD1 (6 bases). Germline V gene sequence: CDR1 LGHDT, CDR2 YNNKEL (reference sequence). The CDR3 runs to 16 residues. With 2 bases removed from V and 2 bases from J, the gap between germline ends came to 15 bases. This CDR3 is CASSQNSRGHNYGYTF. The CDR3 DNA is TGTGCCAGCAGCCAAAATTCCAGGGGTCACAACTATGGCTACACCTTC.

A few counts support this clonotype. The chain combines TRBV28 with TRBJ2-1; D not certain. The CDR3 is 13 residues long. V dropped 7 bases and J dropped 8 bases, with 15 bases sitting between them. Germline CDR1 is MDHEN and CDR2 is SYDVKM. The CDR3 DNA reads TGTGCCAGCACCGCAATCGAAATGGATGAGCAGTTCTTC. It yields the protein CASTAIEMDEQFF.

This clonotype was observed many times. The V gene is TRBV28, the J gene TRBJ2-7; TRBD1 is a possible D gene (5 bases). Trimming took off 6 bases at V and 5 bases at J, with 17 bases between the two ends. The germline CDR1 and CDR2 sequences are MDHEN and SYDVKM. The CDR3 is 14 residues long. The CDR3 spells CASSIPQGADEQYF. In DNA, the CDR3 is TGTGCCAGCAGCATTCCCCAGGGCGCGGACGAGCAGTACTTC.

The chain carries TRBV28 and TRBJ2-2, with D perhaps TRBD1 or TRBD2 (5 bases each). Per the germline V gene, CDR1 is MDHEN and CDR2 is SYDVKM. V was cut by 8 bases and J by 4 bases, with 20 bases left in between. CDR3 length: 16 amino acids. DNA of the CDR3: TGTGCCAGCTCACCCCGGCCGGCAGGGAGCACCGGGGAGCTGTTTTTT. Encoded protein: CASSPRPAGSTGELFF.

This clonotype was observed many times. The gene calls are TRBV9 and TRBJ1-1, with 8 positions matching TRBD1. The junction had 4 bases not matched to a gene; V was cut back by 6 bases and J by 0 bases. This CDR3 is 14 amino acids long. CDR1 SGDLS and CDR2 YYNGEE come from the germline V gene. CDR3 in DNA: TGTGCCAGCAACCGGGACAGGATGAACACTGAAGCTTTCTTT. This codes for CASNRDRMNTEAFF.

This clonotype showed up just a few times. This chain joins TRBV7-9 and TRBJ1-1; TRBD1 agrees at 7 bases. The CDR3 runs 14 residues. V dropped 5 bases and J dropped 3; count of bases not matched to a gene: 6. Germline V gene sequence: CDR1 SEHNR, CDR2 FQNEAQ (reference sequence). This CDR3 is CASSQLDRDTEAFF. The CDR3, as DNA: TGTGCCAGCAGCCAGCTCGACAGGGACACTGAAGCTTTCTTT. Filled out from reference TRBV7-9 and TRBJ1-1, the complete variable domain reads DTGVSQNPRHKITKRGQNVTFRCDPISEHNRLYWYRQTLGQGPEFLTYFQNEAQLEKSRLLSDRFSAERPKGSFSTLEIQRTEQGDSAMYLCASSQLDRDTEAFFGQGTRLTVV.

About this clonotype itself: A much larger clone differs by one base, so this may be a read error. CDR3 amino acids: CATSVREDQPQHF. Written as DNA, the CDR3 is TGTGCCACCTCGGTTCGTGAGGATCAGCCCCAGCATTTT. This chain joins TRBV12-3 or TRBV12-4 and TRBJ1-5; no firm D call. This CDR3 is built from 13 residues. Deletions cut 10 bases from V and 5 bases from J, with 15 bases between.

This clonotype came up many times. The rearrangement uses TRBV11-3 and TRBJ1-1, with D unclear. Trimming pared 5 bases from V and 5 bases from J, leaving 9 bases between. The CDR3 has 12 residues. Germline CDR1 and CDR2: SGHNT and YENEEA. The CDR3 sequence is CASSLDWTEAFF. Here the CDR3 DNA reads TGTGCCAGCAGCCTCGATTGGACTGAAGCTTTCTTT.

In its sample, this clonotype was seen a few times. CDR3 protein: CASSQEDSPNYGYTF. The CDR3, as DNA: TGTGCCAGCAGCCAGGAGGACAGTCCTAACTATGGCTACACCTTC. The gene calls are TRBV4-2 and TRBJ1-2; tentatively, D is TRBD1 (6 bases). Germline CDR1 and CDR2: LGHNA and YNFKEQ. The V gene lost 3 bases and the J gene lost 0 bases, with 11 bases spanning the gap. This CDR3 comprises 15 residues.

This chain connects TRBV20-1 to TRBJ2-3; unclear D gene. V lost 3 bases and J lost 2, with 12 bases in between. Germline assignment: CDR1 DFQATT and CDR2 SNEGSKA (reference sequence). The CDR3 has 14 residues. The CDR3 reads CSASSGLLTDTQYF. The CDR3, as DNA: TGCAGTGCTAGTTCAGGCCTACTCACAGATACGCAGTATTTT.

This clonotype was seen only a few times. The V gene is TRBV20-1, the J gene TRBJ1-2; TRBD1 might be the D (5 bases). This CDR3 has 13 residues. The germline gives CDR1 DFQATT, CDR2 SNEGSKA (reference sequence). The CDR3 DNA sequence: TGCACGGCGACCCAGGGCTCAAACTATGGCTACACCTTC. Translated, it gives CTATQGSNYGYTF.

There are a few counts of this clonotype. The chain employs TRBV7-9 and TRBJ1-1; the D is unclear. The CDR3 runs to 12 residues. Germline CDR1 SEHNR, CDR2 FQNEAQ (reference sequence). V shed 1 base and J shed 7 bases, with 7 bases lying between them. CDR3 DNA: TGTGCCAGCAGCTTAGAATTCGGTGAAGCTTTCTTT. Its protein is CASSLEFGEAFF.

The rearrangement uses TRBV7-9 and TRBJ2-3; 7 bases fit TRBD2. The CDR3 has 14 residues. J gave up 6 bases and V 2 bases, and 5 bases lay outside the gene matches. CDR1 and CDR2 from the germline V gene are SEHNR and FQNEAQ (reference sequence). CDR3 loop: CASSLSGESDTQYF. The DNA for the CDR3 is TGTGCCAGCAGCTTAAGCGGGGAATCGGATACGCAGTATTTT.

This clonotype was seen a handful of times. The rearrangement links TRBV5-1 to TRBJ1-2; D gene uncertain. The CDR3 length is 14 residues. Germline V gene sequence: CDR1 SGHRS, CDR2 YFSETQ. V gave up 4 bases and J gave up 1 base, with 11 bases separating them. CDR3 residues: CASSGRTDNYGYTF. The CDR3 nucleotides read TGCGCCAGCAGCGGCCGTACTGATAACTATGGCTACACCTTC.

V usage is TRBV5-8 and J usage is TRBJ1-5, with D possibly being TRBD1 (6 bases). Per germline, CDR1 SGHTS and CDR2 YDEGEE. V lost 0 bases and J lost 2, with 12 bases in between. The CDR3 extends over 16 amino acids. This chain's CDR3 is CASSLVQGEGNQPQHF. In DNA form, the CDR3 reads TGTGCCAGCAGCTTGGTACAGGGCGAGGGCAATCAGCCCCAGCATTTT.